This entry lists 8 T cell receptor beta chains sequenced from one sample in a study of T cell clones after liver transplantation. TCRdb's copy holds only in-frame clones and misses some; the assay was immunoSEQ multiplex PCR. Found here are more than 20,000 clones, 93% of them singletons; the top ten hold roughly 25%. The sample in question was CD8+ T cells from blood, obtained approximately 25 months after liver transplant. These receptors came from a human patient who received a liver transplant. Some T cells may be provided by the graft donor.

This sequence joins TRBV7-9 and TRBJ1-2; 7 bases are a match to TRBD1. The junction had 11 bases not matched to a gene; V was cut back by 4 bases and J by 6 bases. In germline, CDR1 is SEHNR, CDR2 FQNEAQ (reference sequence). The length of the CDR3 is 15 residues. The CDR3 bases are TGTGCCAGCAGCTCCGCCACAGACAGGGTGAATGGCTACACCTTC. Translation: CASSSATDRVNGYTF. Using reference TRBV7-9 and TRBJ1-2 for the parts outside the CDR3, the full variable domain is DTGVSQNPRHKITKRGQNVTFRCDPISEHNRLYWYRQTLGQGPEFLTYFQNEAQLEKSRLLSDRFSAERPKGSFSTLEIQRTEQGDSAMYLCASSSATDRVNGYTFGSGTRLTVV.

The chain recombines TRBV21-1 with TRBJ2-1; TRBD1 is taken as the D call from the table, unchecked against the DNA. TRBV21-1 counts as a pseudogene. This CDR3 has 19 amino acids. The CDR3 coding sequence is TGTGCCAGCAGCACCGCCAGGGACAGGAGACTATCCCTCTACAATGAGCAGTTCTTC. Protein sequence: CASSTARDRRLSLYNEQFF.

V usage is TRBV29-1 and J usage is TRBJ2-5, with a tentative D call TRBD1 (5 bases). The J call may be mistaken, given a closer DNA end match to TRBJ2-7. Germline V gene data show CDR1 as SQVTM and CDR2 as ANQGSEA. This CDR3 comprises 13 residues. The CDR3 is CSVSHKGIHEQYF. CDR3 DNA: TGCAGCGTTTCCCACAAGGGGATCCACGAGCAGTACTTC.

This chain connects TRBV4-1 to TRBJ2-3; 9 bases fit TRBD1. The V and J ends lost 2 bases and 1 base, in that order; junction bases with no gene match: 10. Germline CDR1 MGHRA, CDR2 YSYEKL. This CDR3 has 18 residues. The CDR3 coding sequence is TGCGCCAGCAGCCAACACTCGATTCGACAGGGGGGCACAGATACGCAGTATTTT. It codes for CASSQHSIRQGGTDTQYF.

The chain has TRBV19 and TRBJ2-5, with D unresolved. The CDR3 runs 14 residues. Germline loops: CDR1 LNHDA, CDR2 SQIVND (reference sequence). V was clipped by 3 bases and J by 9 bases, with 17 bases between them. CDR3 coding DNA: TGTGCCAGTAGTATTTCTAGTGGGCCGGCGGCCCAGTACTTC. This sequence encodes CASSISSGPAAQYF.

The chain carries TRBV18 and TRBJ1-5; the D gene is possibly TRBD1 (5 bases). V was shortened by 4 bases and J by 2 bases, with 18 bases between the two germline ends. Germline loops: CDR1 KGHSH, CDR2 LQKENI. The CDR3 has 17 residues. CDR3 bases: TGTGCCAGCTCACTTTGGGACTCCCGGGGAGGCAATCAGCCCCAGCATTTT. Translated: CASSLWDSRGGNQPQHF.

The rearrangement uses TRBV29-1 and TRBJ2-3; possibly TRBD2 for D (6 bases). The CDR3 covers 14 residues. In germline, CDR1 is SQVTM, CDR2 ANQGSEA. V shed 4 bases and J shed 4 bases, with 15 bases lying between them. The CDR3 loop is CSVVHSPGADTQYF. DNA of the CDR3: TGCAGCGTTGTTCACTCCCCGGGGGCAGATACGCAGTATTTT.

The rearrangement uses TRBV28 and TRBJ2-3, with 15 bases that match TRBD2. From germline, CDR1 is MDHEN and CDR2 SYDVKM. The V and J ends lost 5 bases and 8 bases, in that order; junction bases with no gene match: 26. The CDR3 runs to 22 residues. In nucleotides, the CDR3 is TGTGCCAGCAGTGCACGGCGGGCGCATTCGGGACTAGCGGGAGGATGGGTTGCTACGCAGTATTTT. Its protein product is CASSARRAHSGLAGGWVATQYF.